This entry concerns a single T cell receptor (beta chain). It has no known antigen specificity. Base qualities are missing; no much larger clone stands one base away. At the junction V is shortened by 1 base and J by 8 bases; bases outside the gene matches: 7. Its CDR3 holds 15 amino acids, cysteine through phenylalanine. This entry keeps only the CDR3 DNA: 45 bases, framed from base 1. From a lookup of the germline V gene, CDR1 and CDR2 are LGHNA and YSLEER. These data come from a study of blood T cell repertoires in COVID-19 (TCRdb year 2020). General notes on the study: Samples covering the acute and convalescent phases of COVID-19 were provided by collaborators in the United States, Italy and Spain. Samples were obtained from the ongoing ImmuneRACE study (first 160 participants) and from some 1,200 subjects provided by 6 global collaborators. The repertoires were released in a freely available public database intended as a resource for research on the immune response to SARS-CoV-2. Where HLA class I and class II types were available, the types were taken from metadata supplied by the sample provider, not from assay-based typing. Sample metadata almost always included a de-identified subject ID, COVID-19 status, age in years and sex. The dataset comprised deeply sampled blood TCRbeta repertoires from subjects exposed to, actively infected with, or recovered from COVID-19. The prospective study material was composed of cDNA or gDNA derived from T cells, B-cell-depleted T cells, or PBMCs. General study outcomes and caveats: Clinical and demographic metadata were provided uncurated, with the amount varying by source and participant.

TCRbeta CDR3 regions were amplified from genomic DNA by means of the immunoSEQ Assay, a bias-controlled multiplex PCR. The authors' pipeline ran thus. Nucleated cell counts per sample were estimated from amplification of reference gene primers within the assay. To quantify the absolute abundance of each unique TCRbeta CDR3 rearrangement, sequence reads were collapsed and filtered. For each sample, productive Simpson clonality was calculated by taking the square root of Simpson's diversity index across productive rearrangements. As stored in TCRdb, this immuneACCESS dataset retains in-frame rearrangements with V and J assigned. A fraction of the clones does not appear; measured against another copy, unresolved V genes explain less than half of the discrepancy, and the remainder lacks a known reason. That table supplies the V and J calls and clone size; D and trimming were determined from the DNA. The sample table contains more than 85,000 clones; only one count was recorded for roughly 92% of them. Approximately 1.9% of the sample is held by the ten biggest clonotypes.

In Seattle, one collaborating source enrolled patients while the infection was active and tracked those patients longitudinally over the course of disease. Whole blood was collected in K2EDTA tubes by collaborating institutions according to the institutions' own protocols. Collaborator samples were shipped for TCRbeta analysis as frozen whole blood, isolated PBMCs, or DNA extracted from either sample type. The receptor's source is a woman in her forties or fifties with COVID-19, enrolled during active disease. The sequencing sample was made of peripheral blood. This chain is built from TRBV4-3 and TRBJ1-1, and 10 junction bases match TRBD1. The DNA sequence reads TGCGCCAGCAGCCAAGTAGGAAGGGGACAGGGGGAAGCTTTCTTT. The resulting protein is CASSQVGRGQGEAFF.